This T cell receptor (beta chain) came from a study of blood T cell repertoires in COVID-19. Study-wide background: From T cells, B-cell-depleted T cells, or PBMCs came the material, which was cDNA or gDNA.

This clone was recorded only once. Germline V gene data show CDR1 as SGHTS and CDR2 as YDEGEE. This CDR3 contains 14 residues. V was pared by 3 bases and J by 3 bases, with 12 bases between. Per the authors' pipeline: Reference gene primers were amplified, and this amplification served to estimate nucleated cell counts. Using immunoSEQ multiplex PCR, the repertoire was profiled, and TCRdb retains in-frame clones only, with some absent. V, J and clone size were drawn from that table, and D and trimming were deduced from the DNA. The sample includes roughly 150,000 clones, about 87% seen only once; the top ten take approximately 9.9%.

The rearrangement joins TRBV5-8 to TRBJ1-2; D perhaps matches TRBD1 (6 bases). The source material was peripheral blood. This clonotype was sampled from a woman of 80 years or more with acute or convalescent COVID-19. The CDR3 reads CASSWSGAYYGYTF. Here the CDR3 DNA reads TGTGCCAGCAGCTGGTCAGGGGCTTACTATGGCTACACCTTC.